This entry describes one TCR beta chain. An amount of RNA that ranged from roughly 0.45 to 1 ug was reverse transcribed with random hexamers. MiXCR was run by TCRdb on the immunoSEQ multiplex PCR reads, yielding one entry per CDR3 protein. The data show roughly 400,000 distinct CDR3 sequences, 85% seen once. The sample comes from a study of CD8 T cells in Susac syndrome. This CDR3 has 12 residues. The V end was cut by 5 bases, the J end by 5 bases, with 10 bases between. Germline loops: CDR1 GTSNPN, CDR2 SVGIG (reference sequence). The sample taken for sequencing was CD8+ T cells from PBMCs. The TCR comes from a human donor with multiple sclerosis. V usage is TRBV30 and J usage is TRBJ2-1; D gene uncertain. The CDR3 nucleotides are TGTGCCTGGGACTGGGGTAACAATGAGCAGTTCTTC. Translation: CAWDWGNNEQFF. Variable domain in full (rest from reference TRBV30 and TRBJ2-1): SQTIHQWPATLVQPVGSPLSLECTVEGTSNPNLYWYRQAAGRGLQLLFYSVGIGQISSEVPQNLSASRPQDRQFILSSKKLLLSDSGFYLCAWDWGNNEQFFGPGTRLTVL.